These 28 T cell receptor beta chains were sequenced from one sample in a study of blood T cell repertoires in COVID-19. TCRdb keeps only in-frame clones here, not all; method: immunoSEQ multiplex PCR. The table includes 65,000 to 70,000 clones, 75% to 80% detected once. The sample was peripheral blood. These receptor sequences come from a human donor in a cohort sampled during active COVID-19.

This clone was counted only a few times. The genes are TRBV6-5 and TRBJ1-1; no reliable D call. This CDR3 is built from 13 residues. Germline lookup yields CDR1 MNHEY and CDR2 SVGAGI. The V end lost 2 bases, the J end lost 2 bases, and 6 bases lay between the germline ends. The CDR3 loop is CASSYQANTEAFF. The CDR3 DNA sequence: TGTGCCAGCAGTTACCAGGCTAACACTGAAGCTTTCTTT.

Only one count was recorded for this clone. The rearrangement joins TRBV27 to TRBJ1-1, with D possibly matching TRBD1 (6 bases). There are 15 residues in the CDR3. The germline V and J ends were trimmed by 6 bases and 4 bases, with 18 bases remaining between them. CDR1 and CDR2 from the germline V gene are MNHEY and SMNVEV (reference sequence). In DNA, the CDR3 is TGTGCCAGCAGCGCATGGGGGGGCCTGGGCACTGAAGCTTTCTTT. Its protein is CASSAWGGLGTEAFF.

This clone was picked up a small number of times. This sequence joins TRBV4-2 and TRBJ2-2; 8 nucleotides line up with TRBD2. Trimming removed 3 bases from V and 0 bases from J; junction bases left unmatched: 3. CDR1 is LGHNA, CDR2 YNFKEQ, per germline. The CDR3 consists of 16 residues. This chain's CDR3 is CASSQGRGANTGELFF. The CDR3, as DNA: TGTGCCAGCAGCCAGGGGCGGGGGGCGAACACCGGGGAGCTGTTTTTT.

This clone was counted a few times. The chain joins TRBV27 to TRBJ2-3, with D possibly being TRBD2 (6 bases). Germline V gene data show CDR1 as MNHEY and CDR2 as SMNVEV (reference sequence). With 4 bases removed from V and 5 bases from J, the gap between germline ends came to 19 bases. The CDR3 consists of 16 residues. The CDR3 reads CASSSARWRAVDTQYF. DNA for the CDR3: TGTGCCAGCAGTTCGGCCCGCTGGAGGGCGGTAGATACGCAGTATTTT.

This clone was detected only a few times. The rearrangement joins TRBV27 to TRBJ2-7; D might be TRBD2 (6 bases). This CDR3 is built from 17 residues. V shed 2 bases and J shed 3 bases, with 20 bases lying between them. Germline V gives CDR1 MNHEY, CDR2 SMNVEV (reference sequence). The CDR3 reads CASSLSPPGRTNYEQYF. CDR3 in DNA: TGTGCCAGCAGTTTAAGCCCACCGGGACGGACTAACTACGAGCAGTACTTC.

The table lists this clone with a count of one. This chain uses TRBV7-8 with TRBJ1-1; TRBD1 matches at 7 bases. Germline CDR1 SGHVS, CDR2 FQNEAQ. Losses at the gene ends were 5 bases for V and 0 bases for J; bases not matched to a gene: 12. There are 17 residues in the CDR3. The CDR3 nucleotides are TGTGCCAGCAGCGGACGTGACAGGGCCCGCATGAACACTGAAGCTTTCTTT. This encodes CASSGRDRARMNTEAFF.

The CDR3 DNA is TGTGCCAGTAGCCTGGGGCAGGATAGAAACACCATATATTTT. It is translated as CASSLGQDRNTIYF. The chain links TRBV19 to TRBJ1-3, with D tentatively TRBD1 (5 bases). Germline-derived CDR1 and CDR2 are LNHDA and SQIVND (reference sequence). Trimming stripped 6 bases from V and 5 bases from J, with 14 bases between. The CDR3 has 14 residues.

V and J are TRBV19 and TRBJ2-7, with a possible D match to TRBD2 (6 bases). Germline V lookup: CDR1 LNHDA, CDR2 SQIVND (reference sequence). Trimming pared 10 bases from V and 4 bases from J, leaving 26 bases between. This CDR3 comprises 16 residues. CDR3 bases: TGTGCCACCCGGGGGACCGTGAGGGAGGTTCCATACGAGCAGTACTTC. Amino acid sequence: CATRGTVREVPYEQYF. The entire variable domain, with the rest obtained from reference TRBV19 and TRBJ2-7, is as follows: DGGITQSPKYLFRKEGQNVTLSCEQNLNHDAMYWYRQDPGQGLRLIYYSQIVNDFQKGDIAEGYSVSREKKESFPLTVTSAQKNPTAFYLCATRGTVREVPYEQYFGPGTRLTVT.

The chain joins TRBV29-1 to TRBJ1-3; D remains ambiguous. The V gene lost 0 bases and the J gene lost 4 bases, with 19 bases spanning the gap. Germline values: CDR1 SQVTM, CDR2 ANQGSEA. The CDR3 contains 17 residues. CDR3 in DNA: TGCAGCGTTGAAGAGTCTAAATTTGGTGTCTCCGGAAACACCATATATTTT. The encoded protein is CSVEESKFGVSGNTIYF.

V and J are TRBV28 and TRBJ2-4, with TRBD1 matching 10 bases. Germline V gene data show CDR1 as MDHEN and CDR2 as SYDVKM. V lost 7 bases and J lost 11; bases outside the gene matches: 11. The CDR3 covers 14 residues. DNA for the CDR3: TGTGCCAGCAACCAAGACAGGGGGCGTCAGGTTCAGTACTTC. Translation gives CASNQDRGRQVQYF.

The J gene is TRBJ2-1, the V gene TRBV18; 7 bases are shared with TRBD1. This CDR3 is 13 amino acids long. Losses at the gene ends were 3 bases for V and 7 bases for J; bases not matched to a gene: 3. CDR1 KGHSH and CDR2 LQKENI come from the germline V gene. CDR3 in amino acids: CASSPGTDNEQFF. The CDR3 coding sequence is TGTGCCAGCTCACCCGGGACAGATAATGAGCAGTTCTTC.

The chain carries TRBV11-2 and TRBJ2-5; possibly TRBD2 for D (6 bases). Germline CDR1 is SGHAT and CDR2 is FQNNGV. CDR3 length: 15 amino acids. V was trimmed by 1 base and J by 4 bases, leaving 13 bases between them. CDR3 coding DNA: TGTGCCAGCAGCTTAGGCAGCGGGCCAATAGAGACCCAGTACTTC. This translates into CASSLGSGPIETQYF. Full variable domain (missing parts from reference TRBV11-2 and TRBJ2-5): EAGVAQSPRYKIIEKRQSVAFWCNPISGHATLYWYQQILGQGPKLLIQFQNNGVVDDSQLPKDRFSAERLKGVDSTLKIQPAKLEDSAVYLCASSLGSGPIETQYFGPGTRLLVL.

The chain combines TRBV19 with TRBJ1-2; D call uncertain. Germline assignment: CDR1 LNHDA and CDR2 SQIVND (reference sequence). The CDR3 extends over 11 amino acids. Trimming stripped 3 bases from V and 4 bases from J, with 3 bases between. CDR3 nucleotide sequence: TGTGCCAGTAGTATCGGCTATGGCTACACCTTC. Translating gives CASSIGYGYTF.

The chain is built from TRBV13 and TRBJ2-3; D gene ambiguous. There are 14 residues in the CDR3. The V gene's germline CDR1 is PRHDT and CDR2 FYEKMQ (reference sequence). Trimming left V 2 bases short and J 3 bases short, with 9 bases between. The CDR3 sequence is CASSLPIRTDTQYF. The DNA for the CDR3 is TGTGCCAGCAGCTTACCCATCCGGACAGATACGCAGTATTTT.

V and J are TRBV13 and TRBJ1-1; 8 bases are a match to TRBD1. The ends lost 0 bases at V and 5 bases at J; junction bases unmatched: 5. CDR3 length equals 15 residues. Looked up from germline, CDR1 is PRHDT and CDR2 is FYEKMQ (reference sequence). Here the CDR3 reads CASSLGDRVGTEAFF. The CDR3 DNA sequence: TGTGCCAGCAGCTTAGGGGACAGGGTGGGAACTGAAGCTTTCTTT.

The chain has TRBV5-5 and TRBJ2-5; 11 bases map to TRBD2. Germline CDR1 and CDR2: SGHKS and YYEKEE (reference sequence). The CDR3 totals 15 residues. Unmatched junction bases numbered 5, after V lost 6 bases and J lost 1 base. The CDR3 spells CASTGTSGTQETQYF. As DNA, the CDR3 is TGTGCCAGCACCGGGACTAGCGGCACCCAAGAGACCCAGTACTTC.

V is TRBV5-1 and J is TRBJ1-2; tentatively, D is TRBD1 (5 bases). CDR1 and CDR2 (germline): SGHRS, YFSETQ. The CDR3 covers 13 residues. V lost 3 bases, J lost 2 bases, and 8 bases lay in between. The CDR3 bases are TGCGCCAGCAGCTCCCAGGGAAACTATGGCTACACCTTC. Its protein product is CASSSQGNYGYTF.

This clone was detected once. The genes are TRBV10-1 and TRBJ1-3; TRBD1 might be the D (6 bases). Germline V lookup: CDR1 WNHNN, CDR2 SYGVQD (reference sequence). Trimming pared 6 bases from V and 2 bases from J, leaving 8 bases between. There are 13 residues in the CDR3. The CDR3: CASSRTAGNTIYF. CDR3 sequence (DNA): TGCGCCAGCAGCAGGACAGCTGGAAACACCATATATTTT.

This sequence joins TRBV19 and TRBJ2-1; 9 bases are shared with TRBD2. CDR1 and CDR2 from the germline V gene are LNHDA and SQIVND (reference sequence). The CDR3 sequence is 15 residues long. Trimming removed 3 bases from V and 4 bases from J; junction bases left unmatched: 4. Written as DNA, the CDR3 is TGTGCCAGTAGTATTCTAGCGGGGTTTTACAATGAGCAGTTCTTC. Protein: CASSILAGFYNEQFF.

This chain connects TRBV5-4 to TRBJ2-1; 10 bases are shared with TRBD1. CDR3 length equals 17 residues. Unmatched junction bases numbered 7, after V lost 2 bases and J lost 2 bases. The germline V gene encodes CDR1 SGHNT and CDR2 YYREEE (reference sequence). The CDR3: CASSFGGGTGAYNEQFF. In nucleotides, the CDR3 is TGTGCCAGCAGCTTTGGCGGCGGGACAGGGGCCTACAATGAGCAGTTCTTC.

The genes are TRBV11-2 and TRBJ2-7, with D hard to call. Germline CDR1 is SGHAT and CDR2 is FQNNGV. The CDR3 totals 11 residues. Trimming shortened V by 4 bases and J by 4 bases, and 5 bases separated the two germline ends. In nucleotides, the CDR3 is TGTGCCAGCAGCTCAACATACGAGCAGTACTTC. Protein product: CASSSTYEQYF.

The V gene is TRBV7-2, the J gene TRBJ1-2; 8 bases agree with TRBD1. V shed 5 bases, J shed 5 bases, and the junction held 7 bases outside the gene matches. This CDR3 comprises 14 residues. CDR1 SGHTA and CDR2 FQGNSA come from the germline V gene. CDR3 in amino acids: CASSPQGAGYGYTF. DNA of the CDR3: TGTGCCAGCAGCCCTCAGGGGGCAGGGTATGGCTACACCTTC.

The rearrangement uses TRBV29-1 and TRBJ1-1; D may be TRBD1 (6 bases). V lost 6 bases and J lost 8, with 19 bases in between. Germline values: CDR1 SQVTM, CDR2 ANQGSEA. The length of the CDR3 is 13 residues. The CDR3 reads CSVARQGTAEAFF. For the CDR3, the DNA is TGCAGCGTGGCGCGTCAGGGGACGGCCGAAGCTTTCTTT.

The J gene is TRBJ2-7, the V gene TRBV4-1, with D maybe TRBD1 (5 bases). V was pared by 3 bases and J by 1 base, with 16 bases between. The CDR3 has 16 amino acids. The germline V gene has CDR1 MGHRA and CDR2 YSYEKL. As DNA, the CDR3 is TGCGCCAGCAGCCAGGCAACCAACCCAGGGTCCTACGAGCAGTACTTC. It encodes CASSQATNPGSYEQYF.

The chain has TRBV28 and TRBJ1-5; tentative D call: TRBD1 (6 bases). V lost 6 bases and J 7 bases, leaving 22 bases between the germline ends. CDR3 length: 16 residues. Germline CDR1 reads MDHEN; CDR2 reads SYDVKM. This CDR3 reads CASSLSWGGFIQPQHF. Here the CDR3 DNA reads TGTGCCAGCAGCCTGTCGTGGGGGGGCTTTATACAGCCCCAGCATTTT. The full variable domain, rest sourced from reference TRBV28 and TRBJ1-5, is DVKVTQSSRYLVKRTGEKVFLECVQDMDHENMFWYRQDPGLGLRLIYFSYDVKMKEKGDIPEGYSVSREKKERFSLILESASTNQTSMYLCASSLSWGGFIQPQHFGDGTRLSIL.

The chain has TRBV5-1 and TRBJ1-4; 7 bases line up with TRBD1. CDR1 and CDR2 (germline): SGHRS, YFSETQ. The CDR3 extends over 13 amino acids. The ends lost 1 base at V and 8 bases at J; junction bases unmatched: 2. The CDR3 DNA is TGCGCCAGCAGCTTGAACAGGGGCGAAAAACTGTTTTTT. Amino acids: CASSLNRGEKLFF.

In its sample, this clone was seen once. This chain connects TRBV7-9 to TRBJ1-1; a weak D match, TRBD1 (6 bases). CDR1 and CDR2 from the germline V gene are SEHNR and FQNEAQ (reference sequence). The CDR3 spans 16 residues. The V end was cut by 5 bases, the J end by 2 bases, with 18 bases between. For the CDR3, the DNA is TGTGCCAGCAGCCTAGGGGGGGTAAGGGACAACACTGAAGCTTTCTTT. Amino acids: CASSLGGVRDNTEAFF.

This chain uses TRBV19 with TRBJ1-4; D may be TRBD1 (5 bases). This CDR3 spans 16 amino acids. Trimming took off 2 bases at V and 7 bases at J, with 17 bases between the two ends. The germline gives CDR1 LNHDA, CDR2 SQIVND (reference sequence). The CDR3 DNA is TGTGCCAGTAGTATAATGTGGCAGGGTGGTGGTGAAAAACTGTTTTTT. This codes for CASSIMWQGGGEKLFF. The whole variable domain, filled in from reference TRBV19 and TRBJ1-4, reads DGGITQSPKYLFRKEGQNVTLSCEQNLNHDAMYWYRQDPGQGLRLIYYSQIVNDFQKGDIAEGYSVSREKKESFPLTVTSAQKNPTAFYLCASSIMWQGGGEKLFFGSGTQLSVL.